This T cell receptor beta chain was captured in a study of Ad26.COV2.S vaccination and SARS-CoV-2 variants. Per germline, CDR1 LNHDA and CDR2 SQIVND (reference sequence). The CDR3 covers 16 residues. V shed 3 bases and J 5 bases; nucleotides not matched to a gene: 12. Repertoires were generated with immunoSEQ multiplex PCR, while TCRdb's copy carries only in-frame clones and drops some. The table lists 350,000 to 450,000 clones, about 88% of them singletons. Treatment in this sample: about 20 received Ad26.COV2.S at low or high dose, single or two shots; roughly five received placebo; per-sample allocation not given. Sampling took place 63 days after the first vaccine or placebo injection.

The sequence was obtained from a person between 18 and 60 years old who received the Ad26.COV2.S COVID-19 vaccine or a placebo. This specimen was peripheral blood, taken in a trial of Ad26.COV2.S vaccine versus placebo. The chain combines TRBV19 with TRBJ2-5; TRBD1 matches at 7 bases. As DNA, the CDR3 is TGTGCCAGTAGTATGAAGGGGCCTAAAGGGGGCGAGACCCAGTACTTC. The encoded protein is CASSMKGPKGGETQYF.